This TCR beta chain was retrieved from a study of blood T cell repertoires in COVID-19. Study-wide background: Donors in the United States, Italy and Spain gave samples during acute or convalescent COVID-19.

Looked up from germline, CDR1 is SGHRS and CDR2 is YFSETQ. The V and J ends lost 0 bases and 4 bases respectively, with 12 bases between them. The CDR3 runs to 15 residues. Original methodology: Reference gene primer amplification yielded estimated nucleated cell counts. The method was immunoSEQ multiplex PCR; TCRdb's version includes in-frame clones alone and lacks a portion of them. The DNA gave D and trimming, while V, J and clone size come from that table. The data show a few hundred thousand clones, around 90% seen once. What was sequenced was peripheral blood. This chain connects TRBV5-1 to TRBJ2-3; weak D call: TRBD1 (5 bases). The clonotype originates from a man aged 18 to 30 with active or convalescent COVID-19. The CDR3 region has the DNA TGCGCCAGCAGCTTGGTGGGGCTAGTCGCAGATACGCAGTATTTT. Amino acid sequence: CASSLVGLVADTQYF.